This entry is about one TCR beta chain. These data belong to a study of control samples from healthy donors and cancer patients. Libraries were prepared by immunoSEQ multiplex PCR; TCRdb keeps only in-frame clonotypes and omits some of them. The table has 150,000 or so clones, approximately 93% seen once; the top ten hold 5.8%. Germline V gene data show CDR1 as MGHRA and CDR2 as YSYEKL. This CDR3 comprises 15 residues. Germline trimming cut 3 bases from V and 3 bases from J; bases unmatched to any gene: 8. This sequence was found in a man aged 18 to 29 in good health. The sequenced sample was blood. The V gene is TRBV4-1, the J gene TRBJ2-7, with 7 nucleotides matching TRBD1. The CDR3 loop reads CASSQAGGLGYEQYF. Written as DNA, the CDR3 is TGCGCCAGCAGCCAGGCAGGGGGTCTCGGCTACGAGCAGTACTTC.